The clone carrying this T cell receptor (beta chain) has at least ten counts. Its antigen is as yet unknown. The cDNA had a unique molecular identifier and a template-switch universal primer site. TCRdb re-called the 5' RACE reads through MiXCR, storing one row per CDR3 protein. The sample consists of 200,000 to 300,000 distinct CDR3 sequences, roughly a tenth of them appearing once. The V gene lost 6 bases and the J gene lost 5 bases, with 13 bases spanning the gap. Looked up from germline, CDR1 is ENHRY and CDR2 is SYGVKD. The length of the CDR3 is 13 residues. These data belong to a study of identical twins. Study-wide findings and caveats: Researchers reported weaker excess twin sharing in beta out-of-frame sequences. Alpha sequences that were out-of-frame and twin-shared showed an excess of low generation probability.

This chain uses TRBV10-3 with TRBJ1-2, with a tentative D call TRBD1 (5 bases). The specimen sequenced was memory T cells sorted from blood. The TCR sequence derives from a man between 50 and 59 years old in good health. The CDR3 reads CAISSYDSYGYTF. CDR3 sequence (DNA): TGTGCCATCAGCTCATACGACAGTTATGGCTACACCTTC.